Listed below are T cell receptor beta chains from one sample, sequenced in a study of CD8+CD57+ T cells in acquired aplastic anemia. Each CDR3 protein gets one entry after TCRdb re-called the reads with MiXCR. The data show around 430,000 distinct CDR3 sequences, with around a third seen just once and less than 0.85% held by the top ten. Material: sorted CD4+, CD8+, or CD8+CD57+ T cells (not recorded which) from PBMCs. The receptors originated from a human donor with aplastic anemia. The CDR3 runs from the conserved cysteine through the conserved F or W. A D gene is named only where the DNA matches it firmly. Clone size is given for some rows only: seen once, a few or many times, or a class if the clone is expanded.

. TRBJ1-6 TRBV6-1 . TGTGCCAGCAGTGAAGTAAACAGGGAAAATTCACCCCTCCACTTT CASSEVNRENSPLHF
. TRBJ2-1 TRBV20-1 . TGCAGTGCTAGAGGAGACAAATACAATGGGCAGTTCTTC CSARGDKYNGQFF
few TRBJ1-5 TRBV4-1 TRBD1 TGCGCCAGCAGCCAAGTACAGGGGGCTAGTTTTCAGCCCCAGCATTTT CASSQVQGASFQPQHF
few TRBJ2-3 TRBV19 TRBD2 TGTGCCAGTAGTATATCCGCCAAGACTAGCGGGAGGGCCTTTACGCAGTATTTT CASSISAKTSGRAFTQYF
. TRBJ1-2 TRBV24-1 . TGTGCCACCAGTGATCCCGCGGACAGCCCTAATGGCTACACCTTC CATSDPADSPNGYTF
once TRBJ1-3 TRBV19 TRBD1 TGTGCCAGTTCCCGCGGACAGGGGGACGGAAACTCCATATATTTT CASSRGQGDGNSIYF
. TRBJ1-5 TRBV10-1 . TGCGCCCCAAGGAGGGGAAACCATCAGCCCCAGCATTTT CAPRRGNHQPQHF
many TRBJ1-1 TRBV2 . TGTGCCAGCCTACGAGAAAAGAACACTGAAGCTTTCTTT CASLREKNTEAFF
few TRBJ1-5 TRBV6-1 . TGTGCCAGCAGAGCAACCTCAAATCAGCCCCAGCATTTT CASRATSNQPQHF
. TRBJ2-7 TRBV7-9 . TGTGCCAGCAGCTTAGGGAACAGGGACGAGCAGTACTTC CASSLGNRDEQYF